The rows below give T cell receptor beta chains drawn from one sample of a study of PD-L1 blockade in urothelial cancer. The repertoire was sequenced with immunoSEQ multiplex PCR; TCRdb's copy has only in-frame clones and lacks some. Seen here are about 38,000 clones, approximately 86% observed once, and the top ten hold under 25%. The starting material was PBMCs, obtained around atezolizumab (anti-PD-L1) treatment. These receptors were collected from a man between 60 and 75 years old with urothelial cancer. The CDR3 runs from the conserved cysteine through the conserved F or W. The order of the fields is CDR3 DNA, CDR3 protein, clone size, CDR3 length, J gene, D gene, V gene. The D gene is left open where the match is weak. Clone size, where shown, is once, few, many, or a class for clones that have expanded.

CDR3nt: TGTGCCAGCAGCCCCGAGGGGGGGGGATGGCAGCCCCAGCATTTT; CDR3aa: CASSPEGGGWQPQHF; abundance: -; len: 15; j_gene: TRBJ1-5; d_gene: -; v_gene: TRBV7-8
CDR3nt: TGTGCCAGCAGCTTGGGGGGGTCAGGGGGCCCCGGCCAGCCCCAGCATTTT; CDR3aa: CASSLGGSGGPGQPQHF; abundance: -; len: 17; j_gene: TRBJ1-5; d_gene: TRBD1; v_gene: TRBV5-4
CDR3nt: TGCGCCAGCAGCTGGCTAGCAGAGGGTGAGCAGTTCTTC; CDR3aa: CASSWLAEGEQFF; abundance: -; len: 13; j_gene: TRBJ2-1; d_gene: -; v_gene: TRBV5-1
CDR3nt: TGCGCCAGCAGCGGCCAGGGATCTGGAAACACCATATATTTT; CDR3aa: CASSGQGSGNTIYF; abundance: -; len: 14; j_gene: TRBJ1-3; d_gene: -; v_gene: TRBV5-1
CDR3nt: TGTGCCATCAGTGAGTCAGGAGGGTCCAGGGCCCAGTACTTC; CDR3aa: CAISESGGSRAQYF; abundance: -; len: 14; j_gene: TRBJ2-5; d_gene: -; v_gene: TRBV10-3
CDR3nt: TGTGCCAGCAGCCTAGGGTCAGGCTCTGGAAACACCATATATTTT; CDR3aa: CASSLGSGSGNTIYF; abundance: few; len: 15; j_gene: TRBJ1-3; d_gene: -; v_gene: TRBV7-6
CDR3nt: TGCGCCAGCAGCTTGGCCCCCAGGGGGCTAACCGGGGAGCTGTTTTTT; CDR3aa: CASSLAPRGLTGELFF; abundance: -; len: 16; j_gene: TRBJ2-2; d_gene: TRBD1; v_gene: TRBV5-1
CDR3nt: TGTGCCAGCAGCCGGATTGACAGCCTCTCTGGAAACACCATATATTTT; CDR3aa: CASSRIDSLSGNTIYF; abundance: -; len: 16; j_gene: TRBJ1-3; d_gene: -; v_gene: TRBV9
CDR3nt: TGTGCCTGGACCAAAACACAGGGGGCCACTGAAGCTTTCTTT; CDR3aa: CAWTKTQGATEAFF; abundance: -; len: 14; j_gene: TRBJ1-1; d_gene: TRBD1; v_gene: TRBV30
CDR3nt: TGTGCCAGCAGCCCCCCGGAGAATGGAAACACCATATATTTT; CDR3aa: CASSPPENGNTIYF; abundance: few; len: 14; j_gene: TRBJ1-3; d_gene: -; v_gene: TRBV2
CDR3nt: TGTGCCAGCAGTCCCCCCCGGACAGGAGGCACTGAAGCTTTCTTT; CDR3aa: CASSPPRTGGTEAFF; abundance: -; len: 15; j_gene: TRBJ1-1; d_gene: TRBD1; v_gene: TRBV28
CDR3nt: TGCGCCAGCAGCTCGGGACAAAGCTATGGCTACACCTTC; CDR3aa: CASSSGQSYGYTF; abundance: -; len: 13; j_gene: TRBJ1-2; d_gene: -; v_gene: TRBV5-1
CDR3nt: TGCGCCAGCGAATCGGGGGGGCCGGCAGATACGCAGTATTTT; CDR3aa: CASESGGPADTQYF; abundance: once; len: 14; j_gene: TRBJ2-3; d_gene: TRBD2; v_gene: TRBV4-1
CDR3nt: TGTGCCAGCAGGCCTACGGGGTACAATGAGCAGTTCTTC; CDR3aa: CASRPTGYNEQFF; abundance: -; len: 13; j_gene: TRBJ2-1; d_gene: -; v_gene: TRBV11-1
CDR3nt: TGTGCCAGCAGCTCGACCCCGGGACAGGGGAACTATGGCTACACCTTC; CDR3aa: CASSSTPGQGNYGYTF; abundance: -; len: 16; j_gene: TRBJ1-2; d_gene: TRBD1; v_gene: TRBV11-2
CDR3nt: TGTGCCAGCAGCTTGGTACAGTCTCCTATGGGCTACACCTTC; CDR3aa: CASSLVQSPMGYTF; abundance: -; len: 14; j_gene: TRBJ1-2; d_gene: -; v_gene: TRBV5-6
CDR3nt: TGTGCCAGCAGCACCTACTCGACAGTTCCTCTGGAGACCCAGTACTTC; CDR3aa: CASSTYSTVPLETQYF; abundance: -; len: 16; j_gene: TRBJ2-5; d_gene: -; v_gene: TRBV9
CDR3nt: TGCGCCAGCAGCTTGGAGCAGGGGGCGAGTAATGGCTACACCTTC; CDR3aa: CASSLEQGASNGYTF; abundance: -; len: 15; j_gene: TRBJ1-2; d_gene: TRBD1; v_gene: TRBV5-1
CDR3nt: TGTGCCAGCGCAATACTAGCGGGAGCCGACAATGAGCAGTTCTTC; CDR3aa: CASAILAGADNEQFF; abundance: -; len: 15; j_gene: TRBJ2-1; d_gene: TRBD2; v_gene: TRBV27
CDR3nt: TGTGCCAGCAGGGGTCGTCGGGGGATAGTAGATACGCAGTATTTT; CDR3aa: CASRGRRGIVDTQYF; abundance: once; len: 15; j_gene: TRBJ2-3; d_gene: -; v_gene: TRBV6-1
CDR3nt: TGTGCCACCTTGGACAGAGCGGACACTGAAGCTTTCTTT; CDR3aa: CATLDRADTEAFF; abundance: -; len: 13; j_gene: TRBJ1-1; d_gene: -; v_gene: TRBV19
CDR3nt: TGTGCCACCCACTCCGGCGGCCCGAACACCGGGGAGCTGTTTTTT; CDR3aa: CATHSGGPNTGELFF; abundance: -; len: 15; j_gene: TRBJ2-2; d_gene: -; v_gene: TRBV2
CDR3nt: TGTGCCAGCAGCCTGACAGACTATGGCTACACCTTC; CDR3aa: CASSLTDYGYTF; abundance: -; len: 12; j_gene: TRBJ1-2; d_gene: -; v_gene: TRBV5-4